This passage covers 21 T cell receptor beta chains from one sample sequenced in a study of OX40 agonist ivuxolimab in advanced cancers. TCRdb's copy holds only in-frame clones and misses some; the assay was immunoSEQ multiplex PCR. The sample shows some 67,000 clones, less than 85% of them seen only once. Sample: CD4+ or CD8+ T cells sorted from blood, taken in a trial of the OX40 agonist ivuxolimab. These receptor sequences come from an adult with an advanced solid tumor such as melanoma, head and neck, liver or kidney cancer.

The chain employs TRBV18 and TRBJ1-1; D unclear. The CDR3 loop spans 12 amino acids. Germline CDR1 and CDR2: KGHSH and LQKENI. With 3 bases removed from V and 4 bases from J, the gap between germline ends came to 6 bases. The CDR3 DNA sequence: TGTGCCAGCTCACCTCGACGCACTGAAGCTTTCTTT. Translated, it gives CASSPRRTEAFF. Complete variable domain (other parts from reference TRBV18 and TRBJ1-1): NAGVMQNPRHLVRRRGQEARLRCSPMKGHSHVYWYRQLPEEGLKFMVYLQKENIIDESGMPKERFSAEFPKEGPSILRIQQVVRGDSAAYFCASSPRRTEAFFGQGTRLTVV.

The chain combines TRBV11-2 with TRBJ2-2, with 11 bases lining up with TRBD2. Germline CDR1 is SGHAT and CDR2 is FQNNGV. This CDR3 is 15 amino acids long. V trimming: 5 bases; J trimming: 7 bases; junction bases outside the gene matches: 6. CDR3 in DNA: TGTGCCAGCAGCCCCAGACTAGCGGGGAACGGGGAGCTGTTTTTT. Its translation is CASSPRLAGNGELFF.

The CDR3 DNA reads TGTGCCAGCAGTTACTCGGGGCGGGGGGGATCAGATACGCAGTATTTT. Amino acid sequence: CASSYSGRGGSDTQYF. The V and J genes are TRBV6-5 and TRBJ2-3; 9 positions agree with TRBD2. CDR1 and CDR2 (germline): MNHEY, SVGAGI. Trimming at V came to 0 bases and at J to 4 bases, leaving 5 bases not matched to a gene. The CDR3 spans 16 residues.

The chain joins TRBV4-1 to TRBJ2-5; 7 bases are shared with TRBD1. Germline CDR1 and CDR2: MGHRA and YSYEKL. The CDR3 has 16 residues. The V segment lost 1 base and the J segment 4 bases; nucleotides outside the gene matches: 9. The CDR3 DNA reads as TGCGCCAGCAGCCAAGTGAGGGGGCGCGTAGGAGAGACCCAGTACTTC. Amino acid sequence: CASSQVRGRVGETQYF.

This clone was detected once. The chain uses TRBV5-5 and TRBJ2-7; 7 bases map to TRBD2. Germline V gene lookup returns CDR1 SGHKS and CDR2 YYEKEE (reference sequence). This CDR3 comprises 15 residues. V shed 1 base, J shed 0 bases, and the junction held 4 bases outside the gene matches. The CDR3 loop is CASSLPGGLSYEQYF. The CDR3 nucleotides read TGTGCCAGCAGCTTGCCGGGAGGCCTCTCCTACGAGCAGTACTTC.

This sequence joins TRBV5-1 and TRBJ2-3; 11 bases fit TRBD2. Germline V gives CDR1 SGHRS, CDR2 YFSETQ. V lost 6 bases, J lost 2 bases, and 5 bases stayed unmatched. CDR3 length: 15 residues. DNA of the CDR3: TGCGCCAGCACCCTAGCGGGGGGCCTCACAGATACGCAGTATTTT. Protein product: CASTLAGGLTDTQYF.

The chain carries TRBV5-4 and TRBJ2-2; weak D call: TRBD1 (5 bases). Germline assignment: CDR1 SGHNT and CDR2 YYREEE (reference sequence). Trimming shortened V by 0 bases and J by 1 base, and 13 bases separated the two germline ends. The CDR3 contains 17 residues. The CDR3 sequence is CASSLAPAGMNTGELFF. For the CDR3, the DNA is TGTGCCAGCAGCTTGGCCCCGGCAGGGATGAACACCGGGGAGCTGTTTTTT.

V and J are TRBV11-3 and TRBJ2-2, with D perhaps TRBD1 (6 bases). The CDR3 has 15 amino acids. Germline assignment: CDR1 SGHNT and CDR2 YENEEA. Trimming removed 1 base at V and 7 bases at J, with 13 bases between. This chain's CDR3 is CASSLVRQGNGELFF. CDR3 nucleotides: TGTGCCAGCAGCTTAGTAAGGCAGGGGAACGGGGAGCTGTTTTTT.

J is TRBJ2-3 and V is TRBV21-1; the listed D gene, TRBD2, was not tested against the DNA. TRBV21-1 is flagged as a pseudogene. This CDR3 region has 17 residues. DNA of the CDR3: TGTGCCAGCAGCACCCGACTAGCGCCCCCGGGAACAGATACGCAGTATTTT. Amino acid sequence: CASSTRLAPPGTDTQYF.

The chain employs TRBV6-5 and TRBJ1-2; D is possibly TRBD1 (5 bases). The CDR3 has 12 residues. Germline CDR1 and CDR2: MNHEY and SVGAGI. Trimming took off 6 bases at V and 8 bases at J, with 13 bases between the two ends. DNA of the CDR3: TGTGCCAGCAGCCCCGGGGGGGGAGGCTACACCTTC. As protein: CASSPGGGGYTF.

This clone has a single count. The junction shows a germline mismatch at one end, possibly a read error. The rearrangement links TRBV15 to TRBJ1-1, with D maybe TRBD1 (5 bases). This CDR3 contains 14 residues. The germline CDR1 and CDR2 sequences are LNHNV and YYDKDF (reference sequence). The DNA of the CDR3 is TGTGCCACCAGCCGAGAGGGGATGAACACTGAAGCTTTCTTT. Protein: CATSREGMNTEAFF.

For the CDR3, the DNA is TGTGCCAGCAGGGGCCCTCGGGGACTTTCCTACAATGAGCAGTTCTTC. This gives the protein CASRGPRGLSYNEQFF. V gene TRBV27 combines with J gene TRBJ2-1; D might be TRBD2 (6 bases). The V and J ends lost 6 bases and 1 base respectively, with 16 bases between them. This CDR3 is built from 16 residues. Germline V CDR1 and CDR2: MNHEY, SMNVEV (reference sequence).

This clone was observed a handful of times. The V gene is TRBV28, the J gene TRBJ1-1; tentatively, D is TRBD1 (5 bases). The germline V gene has CDR1 MDHEN and CDR2 SYDVKM. V lost 5 bases and J lost 0, with 13 bases in between. The CDR3 length is 15 residues. In DNA form, the CDR3 reads TGTGCCAGCAGTCCGTTGGGACGGCTGAACACTGAAGCTTTCTTT. It translates to CASSPLGRLNTEAFF.

The V and J genes are TRBV29-1 and TRBJ2-7; a weak D match, TRBD1 (5 bases). Germline loops: CDR1 SQVTM, CDR2 ANQGSEA. Between the trimmed V and J ends, which lost 5 bases and 4 bases, there was a span of 12 bases. There are 12 residues in the CDR3. The CDR3 DNA is TGCAGCGTTTTCAACCAGGGTTACGAGCAGTACTTC. Its protein is CSVFNQGYEQYF.

The rearrangement joins TRBV29-1 to TRBJ2-3; TRBD2 aligns across 9 bases. From germline, CDR1 is SQVTM and CDR2 ANQGSEA. The V gene end was trimmed by 7 bases and the J gene end by 1 base; junction bases not matched to a gene: 6. This CDR3 spans 14 amino acids. The CDR3 sequence: CSAIRTSGTDTQYF. For the CDR3, the DNA is TGCAGCGCGATCAGGACTAGCGGCACAGATACGCAGTATTTT.

The rearrangement links TRBV4-2 to TRBJ2-2, with 12 bases matching TRBD2. Losses at the gene ends were 4 bases for V and 4 bases for J; bases not matched to a gene: 13. This CDR3 has 19 residues. Germline V lookup: CDR1 LGHNA, CDR2 YNFKEQ. CDR3 in amino acids: CASSPGLAGSTRLTGELFF. CDR3 coding DNA: TGTGCCAGCAGCCCCGGACTAGCGGGGTCAACCCGTCTCACCGGGGAGCTGTTTTTT.

This rearrangement joins TRBV15 to TRBJ1-4; 9 bases are shared with TRBD1. The CDR3 totals 17 residues. Germline CDR1 is LNHNV and CDR2 is YYDKDF (reference sequence). The trim removed 2 bases at V and 8 bases at J, leaving 12 bases unmatched. CDR3 coding DNA: TGTGCCACCAGCAGAAACCCCGGGACAGGGAGGCGAGAAAAACTGTTTTTT. Translated: CATSRNPGTGRREKLFF.

The chain has TRBV5-1 and TRBJ2-7; D might be TRBD1 or TRBD2, each matching 5 bases. V was trimmed by 3 bases and J by 3 bases, leaving 7 bases between them. Germline V lookup: CDR1 SGHRS, CDR2 YFSETQ. This CDR3 is built from 12 residues. CDR3 DNA sequence: TGCGCCAGCAGCTGGGACGGCTACGAGCAGTACTTC. This translates into CASSWDGYEQYF.

This clone was seen once. The chain is built from TRBV7-8 and TRBJ2-5, with 10 bases matching TRBD1. Germline-derived CDR1 and CDR2 are SGHVS and FQNEAQ. J was trimmed by 5 bases and V by 0 bases; bases with no gene match: 3. This CDR3 has 15 amino acids. The CDR3 DNA reads TGTGCCAGCAGCTTAGCGACAGGGGGCCGCGAGACCCAGTACTTC. This codes for CASSLATGGRETQYF.

The rearrangement links TRBV5-4 to TRBJ2-2; D might be TRBD1 (7 bases). V shed 4 bases and J shed 9 bases, with 19 bases lying between them. The CDR3 spans 15 residues. Germline lookup yields CDR1 SGHNT and CDR2 YYREEE (reference sequence). CDR3: CASSPGGTSGRELFF. The CDR3 DNA reads TGTGCCAGCAGCCCAGGGGGGACCTCGGGAAGGGAGCTGTTTTTT.

The gene calls are TRBV5-1 and TRBJ2-2; tentatively, D is TRBD2 (6 bases). The CDR3 runs to 14 residues. Germline loops: CDR1 SGHRS, CDR2 YFSETQ. CDR3 nucleotides: TGCTCCCTTGCGGGCGGGGCGAACACCGGGGAGCTGTTTTTT. It codes for CSLAGGANTGELFF. The full variable domain, rest sourced from reference TRBV5-1 and TRBJ2-2, is KAGVTQTPRYLIKTRGQQVTLSCSPISGHRSVSWYQQTPGQGLQFLFEYFSETQRNKGNFPGRFSGRQFSNSRSEMNVSTLELGDSALYLCSLAGGANTGELFFGEGSRLTVL.